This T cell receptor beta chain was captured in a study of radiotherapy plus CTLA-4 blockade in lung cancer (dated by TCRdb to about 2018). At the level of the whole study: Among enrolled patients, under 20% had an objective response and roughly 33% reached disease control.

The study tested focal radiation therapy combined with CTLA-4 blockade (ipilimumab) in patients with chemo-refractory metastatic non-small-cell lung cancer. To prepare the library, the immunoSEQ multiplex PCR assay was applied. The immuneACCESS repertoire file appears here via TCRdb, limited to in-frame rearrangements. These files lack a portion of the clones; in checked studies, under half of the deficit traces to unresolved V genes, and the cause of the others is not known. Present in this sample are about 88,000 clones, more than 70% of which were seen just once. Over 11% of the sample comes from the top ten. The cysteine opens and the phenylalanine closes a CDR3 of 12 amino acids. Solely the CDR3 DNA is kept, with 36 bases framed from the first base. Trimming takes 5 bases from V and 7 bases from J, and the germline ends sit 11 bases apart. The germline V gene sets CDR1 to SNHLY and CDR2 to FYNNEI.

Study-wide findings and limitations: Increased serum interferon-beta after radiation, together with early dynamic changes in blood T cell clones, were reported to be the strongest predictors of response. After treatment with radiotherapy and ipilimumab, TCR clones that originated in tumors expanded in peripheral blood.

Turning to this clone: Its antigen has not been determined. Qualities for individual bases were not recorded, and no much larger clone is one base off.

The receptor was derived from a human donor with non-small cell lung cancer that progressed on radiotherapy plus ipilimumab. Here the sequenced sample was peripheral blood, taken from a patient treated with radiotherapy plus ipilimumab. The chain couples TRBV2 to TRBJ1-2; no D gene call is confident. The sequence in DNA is TGTGCCAGCAGTTCGGACGAGGGTGGCTACACCTTC. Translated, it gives CASSSDEGGYTF.